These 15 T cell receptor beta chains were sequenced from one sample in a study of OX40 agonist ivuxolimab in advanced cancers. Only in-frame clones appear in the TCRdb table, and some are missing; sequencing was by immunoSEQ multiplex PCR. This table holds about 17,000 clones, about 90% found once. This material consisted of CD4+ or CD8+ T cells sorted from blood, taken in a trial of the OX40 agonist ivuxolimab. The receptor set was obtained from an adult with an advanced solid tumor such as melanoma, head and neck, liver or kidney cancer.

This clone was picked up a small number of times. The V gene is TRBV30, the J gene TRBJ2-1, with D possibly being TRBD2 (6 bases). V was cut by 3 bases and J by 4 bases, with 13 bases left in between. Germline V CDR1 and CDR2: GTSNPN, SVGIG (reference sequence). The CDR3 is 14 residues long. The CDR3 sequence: CAWRVGAGYNEQFF. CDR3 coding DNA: TGTGCCTGGAGGGTTGGGGCGGGATACAATGAGCAGTTCTTC.

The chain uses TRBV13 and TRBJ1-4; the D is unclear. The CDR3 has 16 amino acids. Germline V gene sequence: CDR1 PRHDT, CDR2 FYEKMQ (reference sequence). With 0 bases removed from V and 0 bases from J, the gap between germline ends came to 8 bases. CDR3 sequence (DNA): TGTGCCAGCAGCTTAGGCAGGAGAACAACTAATGAAAAACTGTTTTTT. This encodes CASSLGRRTTNEKLFF.

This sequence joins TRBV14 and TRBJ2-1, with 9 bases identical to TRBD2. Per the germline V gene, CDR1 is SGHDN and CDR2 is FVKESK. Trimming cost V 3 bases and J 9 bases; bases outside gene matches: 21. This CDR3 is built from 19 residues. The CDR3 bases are TGTGCCAGCAGCCACAGAGATACGGGACTAGCCCTTTTCAGGGGTGAGCAGTTCTTC. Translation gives CASSHRDTGLALFRGEQFF.

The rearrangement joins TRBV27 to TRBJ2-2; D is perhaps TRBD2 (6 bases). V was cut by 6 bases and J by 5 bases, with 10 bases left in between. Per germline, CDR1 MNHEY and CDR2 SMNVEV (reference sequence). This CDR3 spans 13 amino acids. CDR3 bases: TGTGCCAGCAGCGGGAGTGCTACCGGGGAGCTGTTTTTT. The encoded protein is CASSGSATGELFF.

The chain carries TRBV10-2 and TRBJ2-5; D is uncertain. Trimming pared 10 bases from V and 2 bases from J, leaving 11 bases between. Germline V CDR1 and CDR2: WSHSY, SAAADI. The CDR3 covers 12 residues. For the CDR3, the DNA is TGCGCCACAAGTAGGTTACAAGAGACCCAGTACTTC. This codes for CATSRLQETQYF.

The CDR3 loop reads CASSPLGGANYGYTF. The CDR3 bases are TGTGCCAGCAGCCCTTTAGGGGGCGCGAACTATGGCTACACCTTC. The genes are TRBV7-3 and TRBJ1-2; 7 bases agree with TRBD1. The CDR3 runs to 15 residues. Trimming cost V 5 bases and J 2 bases; bases outside gene matches: 8. The V gene's germline CDR1 is SGHTA and CDR2 FQGTGA.

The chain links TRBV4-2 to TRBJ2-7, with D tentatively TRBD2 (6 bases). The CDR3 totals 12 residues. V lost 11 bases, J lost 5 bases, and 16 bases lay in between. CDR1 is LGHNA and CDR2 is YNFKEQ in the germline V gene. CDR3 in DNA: TGTGCCTCACGCCGGGGGAGCGACGAGCAGTACTTC. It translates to CASRRGSDEQYF.

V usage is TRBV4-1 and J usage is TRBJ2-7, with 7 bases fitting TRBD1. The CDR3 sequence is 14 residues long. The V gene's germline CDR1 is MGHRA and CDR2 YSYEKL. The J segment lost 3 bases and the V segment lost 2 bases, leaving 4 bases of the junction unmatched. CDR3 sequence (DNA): TGCGCCAGCAGCCAATCAGCAGGGGGCTACGAGCAGTACTTC. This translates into CASSQSAGGYEQYF.

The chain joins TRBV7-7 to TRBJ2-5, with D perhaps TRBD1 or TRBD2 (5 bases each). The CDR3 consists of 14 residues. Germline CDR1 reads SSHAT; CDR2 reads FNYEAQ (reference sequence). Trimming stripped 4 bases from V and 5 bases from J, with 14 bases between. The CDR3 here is CASSSEGFAETQYF. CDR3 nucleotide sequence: TGTGCCAGCAGCTCAGAGGGGTTCGCCGAGACCCAGTACTTC.

The CDR3: CASSALGVEGGYTF. The CDR3 bases are TGTGCCAGCAGTGCCCTGGGAGTCGAGGGCGGCTACACCTTC. This chain links TRBV27 with TRBJ1-2, with unresolved D. The CDR3 sequence is 14 residues long. The V end lost 5 bases, the J end lost 8 bases, and 18 bases lay between the germline ends. Germline CDR1 MNHEY, CDR2 SMNVEV (reference sequence).

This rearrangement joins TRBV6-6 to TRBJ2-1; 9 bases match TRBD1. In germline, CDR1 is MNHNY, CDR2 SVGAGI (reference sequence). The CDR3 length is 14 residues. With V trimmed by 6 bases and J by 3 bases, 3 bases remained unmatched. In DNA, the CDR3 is TGTGCCAGCAGCCGACAGGGGGGCTACAATGAGCAGTTCTTC. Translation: CASSRQGGYNEQFF.

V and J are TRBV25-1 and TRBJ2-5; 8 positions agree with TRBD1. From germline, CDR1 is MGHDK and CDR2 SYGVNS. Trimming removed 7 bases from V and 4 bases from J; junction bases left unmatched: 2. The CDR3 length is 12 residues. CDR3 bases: TGTGCCAGCACCGGACAGGGAGAGACCCAGTACTTC. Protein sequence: CASTGQGETQYF. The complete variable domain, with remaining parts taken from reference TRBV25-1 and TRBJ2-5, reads EADIYQTPRYLVIGTGKKITLECSQTMGHDKMYWYQQDPGMELHLIHYSYGVNSTEKGDLSSESTVSRIRTEHFPLTLESARPSHTSQYLCASTGQGETQYFGPGTRLLVL.

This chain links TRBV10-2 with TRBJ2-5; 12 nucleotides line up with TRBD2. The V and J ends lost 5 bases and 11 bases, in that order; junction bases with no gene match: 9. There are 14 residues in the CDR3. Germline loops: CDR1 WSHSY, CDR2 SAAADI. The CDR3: CASSSLAGGREQYF. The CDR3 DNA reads TGCGCCAGCAGTTCACTAGCGGGAGGTCGGGAGCAGTACTTC.

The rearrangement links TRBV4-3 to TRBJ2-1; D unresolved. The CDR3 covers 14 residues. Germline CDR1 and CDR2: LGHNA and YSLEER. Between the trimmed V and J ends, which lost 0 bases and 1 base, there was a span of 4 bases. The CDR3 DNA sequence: TGCGCCAGCAGCCAAGACGATTCCTACAATGAGCAGTTCTTC. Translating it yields CASSQDDSYNEQFF.

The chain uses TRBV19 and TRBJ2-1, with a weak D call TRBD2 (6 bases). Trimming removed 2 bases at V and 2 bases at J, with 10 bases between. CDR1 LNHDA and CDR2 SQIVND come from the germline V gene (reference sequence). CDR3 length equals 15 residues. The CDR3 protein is CASSISSDTYNEQFF. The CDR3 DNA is TGTGCCAGTAGTATATCTAGCGACACCTACAATGAGCAGTTCTTC.